The rows below give T cell receptor beta chains drawn from one sample of a study of T cell responses to AZD1222 COVID-19 vaccine. Profiled with immunoSEQ multiplex PCR; TCRdb holds only in-frame clones, not every one. The table records 150,000 or so clones, under 95% of them present only once. Sequencing was performed on peripheral blood, taken on day 0 of AZD1222 vaccination. Every receptor here comes from an adult in good health. CDR3s include the opening cysteine and the closing phenylalanine or tryptophan. The D gene is left open where the match is weak. Size values are once, few and many counts, or a class for expanded clones, and some rows have none.

j_call	d_call	clone_size	v_call	cdr3_aa	cdr3_nt
TRBJ2-7	NA	NA	TRBV27	CASVDLGQQYF	TGTGCCAGCGTAGACCTGGGCCAGCAGTACTTC
TRBJ1-5	NA	NA	TRBV19	CASSIVQGVNQPQHF	TGTGCCAGTAGTATAGTCCAGGGCGTCAATCAGCCCCAGCATTTT
TRBJ1-6	TRBD1	NA	TRBV18	CASSPPGQGFAAYNSPLHF	TGTGCCAGCTCACCCCCGGGACAGGGTTTCGCCGCCTATAATTCACCCCTCCACTTT
TRBJ1-4	NA	NA	TRBV11-3	CASPRGGDEKLFF	TGTGCCAGCCCCAGGGGCGGGGATGAAAAACTGTTTTTT
TRBJ2-1	TRBD2	NA	TRBV5-1	CASSPGLAGGVNEQFF	TGCGCCAGCAGCCCGGGACTAGCGGGGGGAGTTAATGAGCAGTTCTTC
TRBJ1-4	TRBD1	NA	TRBV7-9	CASSPISGQEDNEKLFF	TGTGCCAGCAGCCCCATCTCCGGACAGGAGGATAATGAAAAACTGTTTTTT
TRBJ2-5	NA	NA	TRBV6-2/TRBV6-3	CASSPFAVQETQYF	TGTGCCAGCAGCCCCTTCGCGGTACAAGAGACCCAGTACTTC
TRBJ1-2	TRBD1	NA	TRBV19	CASSTRRGQGAIPLGYTF	TGTGCCAGTAGTACCCGGAGAGGACAGGGGGCGATCCCCCTTGGCTACACCTTC
TRBJ2-3	TRBD2	NA	TRBV5-1	CASSVGLAGFTDTQYF	TGCGCCAGCAGCGTCGGACTAGCGGGCTTCACAGATACGCAGTATTTT
TRBJ1-2	NA	NA	TRBV15	CATSFRTYGYTF	TGTGCCACCAGCTTCAGGACCTATGGCTACACCTTC
TRBJ2-3	NA	NA	TRBV5-6	CASSFEFLGGSTDTQYF	TGTGCCAGCAGCTTTGAATTCCTCGGAGGGAGCACAGATACGCAGTATTTT
TRBJ1-2	NA	once	TRBV28	CASSLAGFRGYTF	TGTGCCAGCAGTTTGGCGGGGTTCCGTGGCTACACCTTC
TRBJ2-1	NA	NA	TRBV5-1	CASSPPKASSYNEQFF	TGCGCCAGCAGCCCACCGAAAGCTAGCTCCTACAATGAGCAGTTCTTC
TRBJ1-2	TRBD1	NA	TRBV7-9	CASSALDRVDYGYTF	TGTGCCAGCAGCGCCCTGGACAGGGTTGACTATGGCTACACCTTC
TRBJ1-1	NA	NA	TRBV18	CASSRTVNTEAFF	TGTGCCAGCTCACGAACAGTCAACACTGAAGCTTTCTTT
TRBJ2-2	NA	NA	TRBV4-1	CASSHLIVAGRDTGELFF	TGCGCCAGCAGCCACCTCATCGTGGCGGGCAGGGACACCGGGGAGCTGTTTTTT
TRBJ1-4	NA	NA	TRBV2	CASSVKDMFF	TGTGCCAGCAGTGTGAAAGATATGTTTTTT
TRBJ2-7	NA	NA	TRBV7-8	CASSLEQAVYEQYF	TGTGCCAGCAGCTTAGAACAGGCGGTATACGAGCAGTACTTC
TRBJ2-2	NA	NA	TRBV6-5	CASRVSGELFF	TGTGCCAGCCGCGTAAGCGGGGAGCTGTTTTTT
TRBJ2-1	NA	few	TRBV7-3	CASSLTLPTEQFF	TGTGCCAGCAGCTTAACGCTACCTACGGAGCAGTTCTTC
TRBJ1-2	TRBD1	NA	TRBV27	CASSPRQGANYGYTF	TGTGCCAGCAGTCCCCGACAGGGGGCAAACTATGGCTACACCTTC
TRBJ1-1	NA	NA	TRBV7-9	CASSLRQESEAFF	TGTGCCAGCAGCCTTCGACAGGAAAGCGAAGCTTTCTTT
TRBJ1-4	NA	NA	TRBV18	CASSVENEKLFF	TGTGCCAGCTCGGTGGAGAATGAAAAACTGTTTTTT
TRBJ2-2	NA	NA	TRBV15	CATSRERDTGELFF	TGTGCCACCAGCAGAGAGCGGGACACCGGGGAGCTGTTTTTT
TRBJ1-3	NA	NA	TRBV3-1/TRBV3-2	CASSRRVDSARNTIYF	TGTGCCAGCAGCCGCCGAGTAGACAGCGCCCGAAACACCATATATTTT
TRBJ2-3	NA	NA	TRBV7-7	CASSLALGRGQDTQYF	TGTGCTAGCAGCTTAGCGCTTGGACGGGGGCAAGATACGCAGTATTTT
TRBJ1-2	TRBD1	NA	TRBV3-1/TRBV3-2	CASSQPYRGLGYGYTF	TGTGCCAGCAGCCAACCCTACAGGGGGCTGGGCTATGGCTACACCTTC
TRBJ1-2	NA	NA	TRBV29-1	CSGSGTPYGYTF	TGCAGCGGTTCCGGGACACCTTATGGCTACACCTTC
TRBJ2-7	NA	NA	TRBV7-9	CASSLAGRSSYEQYF	TGTGCCAGCAGCTTAGCAGGGCGCAGCTCCTACGAGCAGTACTTC
TRBJ1-6	NA	NA	TRBV7-2	CASSERGRGNSPLHF	TGTGCCAGCAGCGAGCGGGGACGGGGTAATTCACCCCTCCACTTT
TRBJ1-1	NA	NA	TRBV7-2	CASSQSGVGAFF	TGTGCCAGCAGCCAAAGCGGGGTAGGGGCTTTCTTT
TRBJ1-1	NA	NA	TRBV5-1	CASSLPRTGNTEAFF	TGCGCCAGCAGCTTACCCAGGACGGGGAACACTGAAGCTTTCTTT
TRBJ2-4	TRBD2	NA	TRBV2	CASSAGLAGSNIQYF	TGTGCCAGCAGTGCGGGACTAGCGGGGAGCAACATTCAGTACTTC
TRBJ1-4	TRBD1	NA	TRBV5-1	CASSLGDRYNPSEKLFF	TGCGCCAGCAGTTTGGGGGACAGGTACAATCCGTCGGAAAAACTGTTTTTT
TRBJ2-3	TRBD2	NA	TRBV27	CASSLLWTGGHTDTQYF	TGTGCCAGCAGTTTACTATGGACGGGGGGGCACACAGATACGCAGTATTTT
TRBJ1-2	NA	NA	TRBV12-3/TRBV12-4	CASSLAFGVDTF	TGTGCCAGCAGTTTAGCGTTCGGCGTTGACACCTTC